Given below is one TCR beta chain in context. This sample was included in a study of blood T cell repertoires in COVID-19. In the study overall: Samples came from the United States, Italy and Spain, spanning acute and convalescent COVID-19. Sample material is recorded as cDNA or gDNA derived from T cells, B-cell-depleted T cells, or PBMCs.

This CDR3 region has 19 residues. Unmatched junction bases numbered 18, after V lost 5 bases and J lost 0 bases. Germline CDR1 reads MDHEN; CDR2 reads SYDVKM. How the authors handled the data: For nucleated cells, counts were estimated from reference gene primer amplification. Measured with immunoSEQ multiplex PCR; TCRdb has only the in-frame clones, and not every one. The V and J calls and the clone size are those of that table, but D and trimming were determined from the DNA. The data contain 150,000 to 200,000 clones, about 86% of them singletons. This receptor was taken from a man aged 40-50 years who had recovered from COVID-19. The sample consisted of PBMCs or T cells enriched from blood (not recorded which). The chain recombines TRBV28 with TRBJ2-5; 7 positions match TRBD1. CDR3 amino acids: CASSLRQGRGLLYQETQYF. The CDR3, as DNA: TGTGCCAGCAGTCTGAGACAGGGCAGGGGTCTGTTGTACCAAGAGACCCAGTACTTC.